The 3 T cell receptor beta chains below were found in one sample sequenced in a study of cytomegalovirus exposure and HLA in healthy donors. In the PCR, 60 Vbeta and 13 Jbeta primers were used. Using immunoSEQ multiplex PCR, the repertoire was profiled, and TCRdb retains in-frame clones only, with some absent. The sample records 100,000 to 150,000 clones, 7% to 9.5% being singletons. The material sequenced was PBMCs. These receptors all stem from a middle-aged woman in good health and CMV-seropositive.

The CDR3 sequence is CASSLSGTVSNTEAFF. CDR3 bases: TGTGCCAGCAGCTTATCAGGGACAGTCTCGAACACTGAAGCTTTCTTT. The J gene is TRBJ1-1, the V gene TRBV7-9; TRBD1 matches at 7 bases. This CDR3 comprises 16 residues. Germline lookup yields CDR1 SEHNR and CDR2 FQNEAQ (reference sequence). After removal of 2 bases from V and 1 base from J, the junction contained 7 bases not matched to a gene.

The V gene is TRBV5-1, the J gene TRBJ1-3; D is possibly TRBD1 (6 bases). The V gene's germline CDR1 is SGHRS and CDR2 YFSETQ. V was pared by 0 bases and J by 2 bases, with 9 bases between. The CDR3 has 15 amino acids. DNA for the CDR3: TGCGCCAGCAGCTTGGAAGGGGGACCTGGAAACACCATATATTTT. It encodes CASSLEGGPGNTIYF.

The V gene is TRBV14, the J gene TRBJ2-2; 9 bases agree with TRBD1. The CDR3 is 16 residues long. In germline, CDR1 is SGHDN, CDR2 FVKESK. With V trimmed by 0 bases and J by 4 bases, 3 bases remained unmatched. The chain's CDR3 is CASSQEGTGFTGELFF. In DNA, the CDR3 is TGTGCCAGCAGCCAAGAGGGGACAGGGTTCACCGGGGAGCTGTTTTTT. Using reference TRBV14 and TRBJ2-2 for the parts outside the CDR3, the full variable domain is EAGVTQFPSHSVIEKGQTVTLRCDPISGHDNLYWYRRVMGKEIKFLLHFVKESKQDESGMPNNRFLAERTGGTYSTLKVQPAELEDSGVYFCASSQEGTGFTGELFFGEGSRLTVL.